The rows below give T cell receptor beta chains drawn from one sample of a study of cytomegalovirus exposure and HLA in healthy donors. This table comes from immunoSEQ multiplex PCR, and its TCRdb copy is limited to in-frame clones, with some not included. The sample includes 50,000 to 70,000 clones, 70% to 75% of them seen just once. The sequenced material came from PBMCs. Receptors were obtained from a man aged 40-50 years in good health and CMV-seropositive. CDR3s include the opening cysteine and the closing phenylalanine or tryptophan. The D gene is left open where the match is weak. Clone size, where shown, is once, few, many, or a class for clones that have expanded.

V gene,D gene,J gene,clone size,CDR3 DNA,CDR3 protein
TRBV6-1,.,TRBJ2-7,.,TGTGCCAGCAGCGAACAGGGATACGAGCAGTACTTC,CASSEQGYEQYF
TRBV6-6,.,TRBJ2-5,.,TGTGCCAGCAGTTACCCCGGTGGACTACGTGAAGAGACCCAGTACTTC,CASSYPGGLREETQYF
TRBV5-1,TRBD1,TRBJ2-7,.,TGCGCCAGCAGATCCGGGACAGGGGTGGACGAGCAGTACTTC,CASRSGTGVDEQYF
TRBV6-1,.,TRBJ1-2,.,TGTGCCAGCAGTGAAGGAGAGCGAGCCGGCTACACCTTC,CASSEGERAGYTF
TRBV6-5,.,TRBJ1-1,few,TGTGCCATCGAAGGGTCAGGGGAAGCTTTCTTT,CAIEGSGEAFF
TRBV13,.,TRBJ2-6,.,TGTGCCAGCAGCTTGTACCAGGGCTTTGGAGCTGGGGCCAACGTCCTGACTTTC,CASSLYQGFGAGANVLTF
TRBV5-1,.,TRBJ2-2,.,TGCGCCAGCAGCCCTTCGGCGGACACCGGGGAGCTGTTTTTT,CASSPSADTGELFF
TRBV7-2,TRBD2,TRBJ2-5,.,TGTGCCAGCAGCTTAGGTCGTGCGGGGGTTAGCCAAGAGACCCAGTACTTC,CASSLGRAGVSQETQYF
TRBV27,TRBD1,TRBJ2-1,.,TGTGCCAGCAGTTTATATCCAACAGGGGGTAAGGATGAGCAGTTCTTC,CASSLYPTGGKDEQFF
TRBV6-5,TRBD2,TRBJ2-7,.,TGTGCCAGCATAGGGACTAGCGGCTACGAGCAGTACTTC,CASIGTSGYEQYF
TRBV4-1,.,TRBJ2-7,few,TGCGCCAGCAGCCAAGCCCCCGGGTACGAGCAGTACTTC,CASSQAPGYEQYF
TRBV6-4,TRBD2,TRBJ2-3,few,TGTGCCAGCAGTGACGAGGCGGGGGGGTCATATACGCAGTATTTT,CASSDEAGGSYTQYF
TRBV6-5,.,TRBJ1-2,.,TGTGCCAGCACCTCAGGGGATTGGGGCTACACCTTC,CASTSGDWGYTF
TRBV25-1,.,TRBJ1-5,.,TGTGCCAGCAGTGGTGGGACTTTAAATCAGCCCCAGCATTTT,CASSGGTLNQPQHF
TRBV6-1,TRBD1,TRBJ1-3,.,TGTGCCAGCATCCGGGACAGGGGAAACACCATATATTTT,CASIRDRGNTIYF
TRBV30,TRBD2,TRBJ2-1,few,TGTGCCTGGAGTCTGATAGCGGGGGGGCTTGAGCAGTTCTTC,CAWSLIAGGLEQFF
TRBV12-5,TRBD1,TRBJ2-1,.,TGTGCTAGTGGTGGGGCGGGACAGGGGGTCGATGAGCAGTTCTTC,CASGGAGQGVDEQFF
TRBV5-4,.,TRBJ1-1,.,TGTGCCAGCAGCTTTGGTGTGATTGCATGGCAGGGGAACGCTGAAGCTTTCTTT,CASSFGVIAWQGNAEAFF
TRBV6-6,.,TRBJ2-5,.,TGTGCCAGCAGTTCCCAAAGAGAGGGGGGGCTGAGGACCCAGTACTTC,CASSSQREGGLRTQYF
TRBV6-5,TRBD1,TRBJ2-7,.,TGTGCCAGCAGAGACAGGGGCGGACTCTACGAGCAGTACTTC,CASRDRGGLYEQYF
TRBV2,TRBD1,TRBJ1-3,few,TGTGCCAGCAGCCTAACAGGGGGCAGAGAAAACACCATATATTTT,CASSLTGGRENTIYF
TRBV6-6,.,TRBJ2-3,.,TGTGCCAGCAGTTACTCGCGGGATTTCACAGATACGCAGTATTTT,CASSYSRDFTDTQYF
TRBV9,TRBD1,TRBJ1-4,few,TGTGCCAGCAGCGTATCAGGGGGCGGTAATGAAAAACTGTTTTTT,CASSVSGGGNEKLFF
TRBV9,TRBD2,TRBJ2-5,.,TGTGCCAGCAGCGTAGGGGTAGCGGGGGGAGAGACCCAGTACTTC,CASSVGVAGGETQYF
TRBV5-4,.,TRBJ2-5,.,TGTGCCAGCAAGGGGGCGGGGGAGACCCAGTACTTC,CASKGAGETQYF
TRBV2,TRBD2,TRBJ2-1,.,TGTGCCAGCAGTGAGACTAGCGGGGTCGTCAATGAGCAGTTCTTC,CASSETSGVVNEQFF
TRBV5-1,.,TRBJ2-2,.,TGCGCCAGCAGCTTTAATACAGTGGAAAACACCGGGGAGCTGTTTTTT,CASSFNTVENTGELFF
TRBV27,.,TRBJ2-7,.,TGTGCCAGCAGTACTATCGACAGACGCTACGAGCAGTACTTC,CASSTIDRRYEQYF
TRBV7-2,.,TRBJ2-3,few,TGTGCCAGCAGCACAAGGGCGGGGGCCACAGATACGCAGTATTTT,CASSTRAGATDTQYF
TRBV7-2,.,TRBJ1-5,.,TGTGCCAGCAGCTTATTCCGTTATAGCAATCAGCCCCAGCATTTT,CASSLFRYSNQPQHF
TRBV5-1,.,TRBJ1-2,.,TGCGCCAGCAGCTTGGGTGGCAGTACTAACTATGGCTACACCTTC,CASSLGGSTNYGYTF
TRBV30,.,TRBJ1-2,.,TGTGCCTGGAGTGTTACAGCTAACTATGGCTACACCTTC,CAWSVTANYGYTF
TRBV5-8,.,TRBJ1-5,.,TGTGCCAGCAGCTACCTACAGGGTCCCTATAATCAGCCCCAGCATTTT,CASSYLQGPYNQPQHF
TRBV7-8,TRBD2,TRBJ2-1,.,TGTGCCAGCAGCCTTAATTCCGGGGGGGCCTACAATGAGCAGTTCTTC,CASSLNSGGAYNEQFF
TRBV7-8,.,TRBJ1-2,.,TGTGCCAGCAGCTTCGACAGTAGTTACGGCTACACCTTC,CASSFDSSYGYTF
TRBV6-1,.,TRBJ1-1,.,TGTGCCAGCAGGAGTGTGAATATGAACACTGAAGCTTTCTTT,CASRSVNMNTEAFF
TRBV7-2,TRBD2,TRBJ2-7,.,TGTGCCAGCAGCGGGAGACTAGCGGGGGGGCGGTACTTC,CASSGRLAGGRYF
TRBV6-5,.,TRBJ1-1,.,TGTGCCAGCAGCCCACCCTCCGGGGGTGAAGCTTTCTTT,CASSPPSGGEAFF
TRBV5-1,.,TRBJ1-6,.,TGCGCCAGCAGCTTGGGTCGGGGGGGTGACAGGTCACCCCTCCACTTT,CASSLGRGGDRSPLHF
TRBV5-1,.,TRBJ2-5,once,TGCGCCAGCAGCTACGGGAGACAAGAGACCCAGTACTTC,CASSYGRQETQYF
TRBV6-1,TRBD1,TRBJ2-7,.,TGTGCCAGTAGCCAGGGGACAGGGGGCTACGAGCAGTACTTC,CASSQGTGGYEQYF
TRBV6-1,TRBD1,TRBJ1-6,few,TGTGCCAGCAACCCCAGGGGGTCTAATTCACCCCTCCACTTT,CASNPRGSNSPLHF